This TCR beta chain was observed in a study of T cell responses to AZD1222 COVID-19 vaccine. CDR1 and CDR2 (germline): LNHDA, SQIVND (reference sequence). This CDR3 is built from 19 residues. V was clipped by 8 bases and J by 7 bases; unmatched bases: 22. Only in-frame clones appear in the TCRdb table, and some are missing; sequencing was by immunoSEQ multiplex PCR. The table lists approximately 80,000 clones, about 91% of them singletons. Second-dose recipients at about 4 or about 12 weeks were treated as one pooled group. The chain uses TRBV19 and TRBJ2-4, with 11 bases aligning to TRBD2. The sequence was collected from an adult who received the AZD1222 COVID-19 vaccine. This specimen consisted of peripheral blood, obtained 28 days after the second AZD1222 dose. CDR3 sequence (DNA): TGTGCCAGTCCCCCGTGGGTCAGGACCTTAGCGGGAGGGCCGAACATTCAGTACTTC. Its translation: CASPPWVRTLAGGPNIQYF. Combining the CDR3 with reference TRBV19 and TRBJ2-4 gives the whole variable domain DGGITQSPKYLFRKEGQNVTLSCEQNLNHDAMYWYRQDPGQGLRLIYYSQIVNDFQKGDIAEGYSVSREKKESFPLTVTSAQKNPTAFYLCASPPWVRTLAGGPNIQYFGAGTRLSVL.